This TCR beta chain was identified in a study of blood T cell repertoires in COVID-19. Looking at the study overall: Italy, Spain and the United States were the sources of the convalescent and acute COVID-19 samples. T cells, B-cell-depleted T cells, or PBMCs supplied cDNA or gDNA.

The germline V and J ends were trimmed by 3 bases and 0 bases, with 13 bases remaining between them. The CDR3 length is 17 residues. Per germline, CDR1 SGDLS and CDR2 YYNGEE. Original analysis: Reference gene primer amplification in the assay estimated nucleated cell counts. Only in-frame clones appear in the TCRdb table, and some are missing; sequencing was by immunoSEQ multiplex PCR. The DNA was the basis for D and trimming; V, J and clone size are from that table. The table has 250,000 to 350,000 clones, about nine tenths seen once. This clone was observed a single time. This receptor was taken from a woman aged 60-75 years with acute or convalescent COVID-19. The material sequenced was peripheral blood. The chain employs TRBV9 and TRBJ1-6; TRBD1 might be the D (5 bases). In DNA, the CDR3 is TGTGCCAGCAGCGCCGGGGGTTCGAGCTCCTATAATTCACCCCTCCACTTT. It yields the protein CASSAGGSSSYNSPLHF.